Listed below are T cell receptor beta chains from one sample, sequenced in a study of T cells in Graves' hyperthyroidism and ophthalmopathy. TCRdb itself ran the multiplex PCR reads through MiXCR, one entry per CDR3 protein. The table records almost 600,000 distinct CDR3 sequences, around 45% of them present only once. The sequenced sample was peripheral blood or thyroid tissue (not recorded which). The receptors here all came from a young woman with Graves' hyperthyroidism. The CDR3 runs from the conserved cysteine through the conserved F or W. A D gene is named only where the DNA matches it firmly. Some rows mark clone size as missing; the rest say once, few, many or name a class of expanded clone.

clone_size d_call v_call cdr3_aa
- - TRBV20-1 CSATGNRGGSEKLFF
- TRBD1 TRBV25-1 CASGQGSGYTF
- - TRBV29-1 CSYINTFYEQYF
few - TRBV5-5 CAGSLGPFGGGSTEAFF
- TRBD1 TRBV5-5 CASSRDRGGDTIYF
many TRBD2 TRBV7-9 CASSFGVWQREWYEQYF
- - TRBV7-9 CASSRRIASYEQYF
many - TRBV7-8 CASSALGTRAYEQYF
many - TRBV29-1 CTLQWEQGNTGELFF
few TRBD2 TRBV2 CAGGRGPGANVLTF
- TRBD2 TRBV7-9 CASSSSGGWNEQYF
many - TRBV19 CASSWGTVDTEAFF
- TRBD2 TRBV20-1 CSASGRAGNETQYF
many TRBD1 TRBV5-1 CASSRTGTAYGYTF
many TRBD1 TRBV5-1 CASSRRPTGEEQYF
many TRBD1 TRBV28 CASSFPGTGYEQYF
many - TRBV27 CASGGEGNDGYTF
- TRBD2 TRBV11-2 CASRGEGWDTQYF
- - TRBV5-1 CASSVGDFPYEQYF
- - TRBV19 CASTQGGEQYF
many - TRBV12-3/TRBV12-4 CASSFRFYGKPGTEAFF
many - TRBV24-1 CATRSRDGEKLFF
few - TRBV9 CASSIHDTQYF
- - TRBV11-2 CASSLERRAPYEQYF